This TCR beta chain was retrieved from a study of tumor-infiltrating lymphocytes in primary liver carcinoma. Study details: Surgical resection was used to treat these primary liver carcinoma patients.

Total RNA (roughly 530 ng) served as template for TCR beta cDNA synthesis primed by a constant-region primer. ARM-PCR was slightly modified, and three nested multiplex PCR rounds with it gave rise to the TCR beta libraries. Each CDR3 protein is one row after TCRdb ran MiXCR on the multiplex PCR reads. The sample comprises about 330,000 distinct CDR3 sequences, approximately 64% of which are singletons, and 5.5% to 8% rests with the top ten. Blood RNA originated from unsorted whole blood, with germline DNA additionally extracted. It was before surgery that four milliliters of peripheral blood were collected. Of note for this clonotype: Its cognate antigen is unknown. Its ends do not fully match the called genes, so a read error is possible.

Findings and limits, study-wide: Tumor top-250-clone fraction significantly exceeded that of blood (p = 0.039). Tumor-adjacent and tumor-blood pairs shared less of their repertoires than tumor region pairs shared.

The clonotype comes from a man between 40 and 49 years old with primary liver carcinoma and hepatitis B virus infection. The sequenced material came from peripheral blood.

CDR3 residues: CTSSPTGGFDGQYF. The DNA of the CDR3 is TGTACCAGCAGCCCCACCGGCGGTTTTGACGGGCAGTACTTC. The V and J genes are TRBV11-2 and TRBJ2-7, with D uncertain. CDR3 length: 14 residues. Germline-derived CDR1 and CDR2 are SGHAT and FQNNGV.